Included here is one T cell receptor beta chain sequence, with context. The entry originates in a study of blood T cells in healthy people across ages. Caucasian individuals from Russia who were healthy and aged 6 to 90 acted as donors. Germline V gene lookup returns CDR1 LGHNA and CDR2 YSLEER. The CDR3 loop spans 17 amino acids. V lost 4 bases to trimming and J lost 5 bases; unmatched junction nucleotides: 8. Through a sample-barcoded 5' primer and a J-beta primer mix, a second PCR was run for roughly 6 to 12 cycles. TCRdb reprocessed the 5' RACE reads with MiXCR, giving one entry per CDR3 protein. The table lists 910,000 or so distinct CDR3 sequences, just over 50% of them singletons.

Material for sequencing was blood. This receptor was identified in a woman aged 60-75 years in good health. V is TRBV4-3 and J is TRBJ2-2, with 12 bases fitting TRBD1. Written as DNA, the CDR3 is TGCGCCAGCAGCCCGGGACAGGGGGCGAGGTTAACCGGGGAGCTGTTTTTT. It translates to CASSPGQGARLTGELFF.